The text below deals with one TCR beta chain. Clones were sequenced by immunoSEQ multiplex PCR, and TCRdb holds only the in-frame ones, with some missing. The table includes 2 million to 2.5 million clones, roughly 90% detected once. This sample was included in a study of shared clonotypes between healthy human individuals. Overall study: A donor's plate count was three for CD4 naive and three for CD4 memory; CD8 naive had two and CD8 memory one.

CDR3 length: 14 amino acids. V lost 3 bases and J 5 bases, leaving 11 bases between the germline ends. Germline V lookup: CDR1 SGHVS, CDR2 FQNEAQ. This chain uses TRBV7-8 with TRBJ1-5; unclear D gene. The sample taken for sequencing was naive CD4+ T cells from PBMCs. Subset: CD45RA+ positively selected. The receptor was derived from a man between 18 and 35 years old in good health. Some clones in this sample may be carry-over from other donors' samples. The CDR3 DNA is TGTGCCAGCAGCTTCGTTGTCGGGGATCAGCCCCAGCATTTT. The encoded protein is CASSFVVGDQPQHF.